This T cell receptor (beta chain) was retrieved from a study of early T cells in non-severe SARS-CoV-2 infection. TCRdb passed the 5' RACE reads through MiXCR, listing each CDR3 protein once. The data contain around 40,000 distinct CDR3 sequences, about 5.8% of them singletons. Deletions cut 2 bases from V and 3 bases from J, with 7 bases between. The CDR3 consists of 13 residues. Germline CDR1 ENHRY, CDR2 SYGVKD. This clonotype is medium-sized by share. Material for sequencing was whole blood. This chain joins TRBV10-3 and TRBJ1-1; D is unclear. This receptor was identified in an adult who was a healthcare worker with PCR-confirmed SARS-CoV-2 infection or an uninfected control (not recorded which). The CDR3 nucleotides read TGTGCCATCAGTGAGGAGGGATACACTGAAGCTTTCTTT. Its translation: CAISEEGYTEAFF.